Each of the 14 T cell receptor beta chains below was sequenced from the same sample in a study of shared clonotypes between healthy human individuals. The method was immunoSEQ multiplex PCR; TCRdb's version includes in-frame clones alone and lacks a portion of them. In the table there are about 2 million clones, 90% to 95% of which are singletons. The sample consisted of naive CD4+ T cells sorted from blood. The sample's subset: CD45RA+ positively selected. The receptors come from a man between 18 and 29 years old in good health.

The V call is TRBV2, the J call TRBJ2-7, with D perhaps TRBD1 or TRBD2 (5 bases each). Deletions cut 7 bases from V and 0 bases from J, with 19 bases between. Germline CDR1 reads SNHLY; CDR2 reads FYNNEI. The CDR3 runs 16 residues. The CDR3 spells CASTTPRDGLSYEQYF. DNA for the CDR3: TGTGCCAGCACCACCCCCCGGGACGGGCTCTCCTACGAGCAGTACTTC.

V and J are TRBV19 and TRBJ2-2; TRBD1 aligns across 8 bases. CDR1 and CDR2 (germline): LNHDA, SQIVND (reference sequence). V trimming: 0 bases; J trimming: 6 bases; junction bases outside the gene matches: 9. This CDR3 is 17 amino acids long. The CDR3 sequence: CASSIDRGQGKAGELFF. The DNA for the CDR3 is TGTGCCAGTAGTATAGACAGAGGACAGGGAAAAGCCGGGGAGCTGTTTTTT. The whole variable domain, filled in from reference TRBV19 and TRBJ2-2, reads DGGITQSPKYLFRKEGQNVTLSCEQNLNHDAMYWYRQDPGQGLRLIYYSQIVNDFQKGDIAEGYSVSREKKESFPLTVTSAQKNPTAFYLCASSIDRGQGKAGELFFGEGSRLTVL.

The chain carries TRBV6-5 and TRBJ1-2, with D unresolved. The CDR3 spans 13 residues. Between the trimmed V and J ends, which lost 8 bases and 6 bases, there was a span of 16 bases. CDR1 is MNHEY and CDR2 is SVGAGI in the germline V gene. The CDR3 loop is CASLPRMGDGYTF. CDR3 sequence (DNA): TGTGCCAGCCTTCCCAGGATGGGCGATGGCTACACCTTC.

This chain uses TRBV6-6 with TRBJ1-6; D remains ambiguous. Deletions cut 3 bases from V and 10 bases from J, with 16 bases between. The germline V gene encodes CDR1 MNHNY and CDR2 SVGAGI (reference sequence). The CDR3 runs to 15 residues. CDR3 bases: TGTGCCAGCAGTTATGCGCACAAGGATTGGTCACCCCTCCACTTT. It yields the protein CASSYAHKDWSPLHF.

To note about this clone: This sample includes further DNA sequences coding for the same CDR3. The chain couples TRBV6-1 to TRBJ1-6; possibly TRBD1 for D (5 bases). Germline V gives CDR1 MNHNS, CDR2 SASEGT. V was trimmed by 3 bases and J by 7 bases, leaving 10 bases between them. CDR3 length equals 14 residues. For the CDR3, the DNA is TGTGCCAGCAGTGAGAGGGGAGGGAATTCACCCCTCCACTTT. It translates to CASSERGGNSPLHF.

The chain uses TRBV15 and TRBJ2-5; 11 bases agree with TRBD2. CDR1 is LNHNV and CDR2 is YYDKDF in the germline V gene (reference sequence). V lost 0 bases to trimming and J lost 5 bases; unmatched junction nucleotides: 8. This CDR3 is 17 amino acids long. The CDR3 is CATSRDPGLAEWETQYF. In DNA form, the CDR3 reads TGTGCCACCAGCAGAGATCCGGGACTAGCGGAATGGGAGACCCAGTACTTC.

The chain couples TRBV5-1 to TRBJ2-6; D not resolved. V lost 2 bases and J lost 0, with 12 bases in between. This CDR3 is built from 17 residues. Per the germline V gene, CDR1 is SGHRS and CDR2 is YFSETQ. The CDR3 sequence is CASSLRIADSGANVLTF. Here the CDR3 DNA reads TGCGCCAGCAGCTTACGGATAGCTGACTCTGGGGCCAACGTCCTGACTTTC.

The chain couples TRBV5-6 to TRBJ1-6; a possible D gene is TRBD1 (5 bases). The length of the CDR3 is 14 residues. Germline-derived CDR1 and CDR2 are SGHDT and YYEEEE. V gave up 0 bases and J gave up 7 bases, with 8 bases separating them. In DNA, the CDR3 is TGTGCCAGCAGCTTGGAGGGGTTGAATTCACCCCTCCACTTT. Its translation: CASSLEGLNSPLHF.

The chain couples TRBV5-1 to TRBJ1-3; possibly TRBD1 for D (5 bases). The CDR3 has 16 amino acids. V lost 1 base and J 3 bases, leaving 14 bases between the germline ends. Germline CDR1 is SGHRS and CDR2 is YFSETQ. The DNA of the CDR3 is TGCGCCAGCAGCTTGCGGCTTGGGGGTAATGGAAACACCATATATTTT. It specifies CASSLRLGGNGNTIYF.

The CDR3 here is CASSSRGRAFF. CDR3 coding DNA: TGTGCCAGCAGTTCCCGGGGGCGGGCTTTCTTT. The V call is TRBV6-5, the J call TRBJ1-1, with D possibly TRBD1 on 6 matching bases. Per the germline V gene, CDR1 is MNHEY and CDR2 is SVGAGI. V lost 4 bases to trimming and J lost 11 bases, with 11 bases between them. The CDR3 has 11 residues.

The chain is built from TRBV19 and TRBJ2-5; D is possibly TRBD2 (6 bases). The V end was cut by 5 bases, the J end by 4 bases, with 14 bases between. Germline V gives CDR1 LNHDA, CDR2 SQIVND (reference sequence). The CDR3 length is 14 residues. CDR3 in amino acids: CASSLRQRAETQYF. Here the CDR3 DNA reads TGTGCCAGTAGTCTTAGACAGCGGGCAGAGACCCAGTACTTC.

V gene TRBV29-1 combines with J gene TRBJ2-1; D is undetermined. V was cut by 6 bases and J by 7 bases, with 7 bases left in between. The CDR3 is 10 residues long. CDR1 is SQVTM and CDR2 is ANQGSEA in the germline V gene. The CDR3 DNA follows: TGCAGCGTCGAGGCGAATGAGCAGTTCTTC. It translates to CSVEANEQFF.

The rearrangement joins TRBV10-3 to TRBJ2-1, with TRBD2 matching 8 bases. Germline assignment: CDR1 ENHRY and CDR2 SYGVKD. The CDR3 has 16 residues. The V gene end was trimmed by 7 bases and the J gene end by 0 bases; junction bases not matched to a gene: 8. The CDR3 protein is CAINGAGDGSYNEQFF. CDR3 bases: TGTGCCATCAATGGAGCGGGAGATGGCTCCTACAATGAGCAGTTCTTC.

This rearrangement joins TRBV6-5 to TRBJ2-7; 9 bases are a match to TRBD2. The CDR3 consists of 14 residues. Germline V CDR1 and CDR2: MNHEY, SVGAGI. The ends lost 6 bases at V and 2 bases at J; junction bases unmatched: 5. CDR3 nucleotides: TGTGCCAGCAGCCCTAGCGGGACAACCTACGAGCAGTACTTC. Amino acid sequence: CASSPSGTTYEQYF.